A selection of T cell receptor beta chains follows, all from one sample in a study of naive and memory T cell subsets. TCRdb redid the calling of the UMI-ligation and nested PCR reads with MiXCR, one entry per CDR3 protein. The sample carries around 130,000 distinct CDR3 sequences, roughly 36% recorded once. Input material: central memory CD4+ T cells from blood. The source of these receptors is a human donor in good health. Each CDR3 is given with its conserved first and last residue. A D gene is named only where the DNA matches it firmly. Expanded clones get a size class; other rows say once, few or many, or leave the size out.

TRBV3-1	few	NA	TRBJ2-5	TGTGCCAGCAGCCAAGCCGGGGGTGCGAAGACCCAGTACTTC	CASSQAGGAKTQYF
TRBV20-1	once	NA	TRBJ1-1	TGCAGTGCTAGAGAGGTCCCACCCGGTGGCACTGAAGCTTTCTTT	CSAREVPPGGTEAFF
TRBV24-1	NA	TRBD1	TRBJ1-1	TGTGCCACCAGTGATTTGCCGACAGGACAGGCCATTAACAACACTGAAGCTTTCTTT	CATSDLPTGQAINNTEAFF
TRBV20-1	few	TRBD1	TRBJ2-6	TGCAGTGCTAGAGCTACGCCTCAGGGGGCTGGGGCCAACGTCCTGACTTTC	CSARATPQGAGANVLTF
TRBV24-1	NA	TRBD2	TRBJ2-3	TGTGCCACCAGTGATTCCCTCGGAGGACTAGTGCAGTATTTT	CATSDSLGGLVQYF
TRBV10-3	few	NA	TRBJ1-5	TGTGCCATCAGTGATGGTAATCAGCCCCAGCATTTT	CAISDGNQPQHF
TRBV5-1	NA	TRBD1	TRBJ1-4	TGCGCCAGCAGGGACCCCGGGACAGCTACAACTAATGAAAAACTGTTTTTT	CASRDPGTATTNEKLFF
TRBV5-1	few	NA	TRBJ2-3	TGCGCCAGCAGTTGGGGGGAGTTGAGGACAGATACGCAGTATTTT	CASSWGELRTDTQYF
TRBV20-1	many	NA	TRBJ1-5	TGCAGTGCTACCGGAGGAAACCATCAGCCCCAGCATTTT	CSATGGNHQPQHF
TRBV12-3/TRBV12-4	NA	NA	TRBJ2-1	TGTGCCAGCAGTCGGGGACGGGAGCTGGTGGTATACAATGAGCAGTTCTTC	CASSRGRELVVYNEQFF
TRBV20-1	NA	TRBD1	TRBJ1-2	TGCAGTGCTAGCCCGGGACAGGGGATACTTGGCTACACCTTC	CSASPGQGILGYTF
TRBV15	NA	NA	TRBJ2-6	TGTGCCACCAGCAGAGATCTGCGGACAGTGTCCTCTGGGGCCAACGTCCTGACTTTC	CATSRDLRTVSSGANVLTF
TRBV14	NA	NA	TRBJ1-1	TGTGCCAGCAGCCAAGACGCGGCAGGGAAAGCTTTCTTT	CASSQDAAGKAFF
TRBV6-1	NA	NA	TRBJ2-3	TGTGCCAGCACATACTGGGGGAGCACAGATACGCAGTATTTT	CASTYWGSTDTQYF
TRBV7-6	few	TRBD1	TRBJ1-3	TGTGCCAGCAGCCTCACGACAGGGTTTTCTGGAAACACCATATATTTT	CASSLTTGFSGNTIYF
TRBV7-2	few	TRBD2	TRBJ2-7	TGTGCCAGCAGCCTGACCTTGGCGGGAGGAGCTTGGGAGCAGTACTTC	CASSLTLAGGAWEQYF
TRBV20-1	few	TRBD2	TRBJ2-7	TGCAGTGCCGAACCGACTAGCGGGAGAGTCCACGAGCAGTACTTC	CSAEPTSGRVHEQYF